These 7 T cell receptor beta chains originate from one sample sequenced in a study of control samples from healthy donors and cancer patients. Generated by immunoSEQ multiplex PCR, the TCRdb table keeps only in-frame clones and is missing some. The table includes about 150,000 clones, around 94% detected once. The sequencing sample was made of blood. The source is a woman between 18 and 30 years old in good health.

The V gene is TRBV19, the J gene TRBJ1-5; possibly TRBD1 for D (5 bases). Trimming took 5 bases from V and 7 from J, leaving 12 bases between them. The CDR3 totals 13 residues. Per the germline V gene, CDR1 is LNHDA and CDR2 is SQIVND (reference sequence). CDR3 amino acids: CASSPGEGQPQHF. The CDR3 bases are TGTGCCAGTAGTCCCGGGGAGGGGCAGCCCCAGCATTTT. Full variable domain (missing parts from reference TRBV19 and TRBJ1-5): DGGITQSPKYLFRKEGQNVTLSCEQNLNHDAMYWYRQDPGQGLRLIYYSQIVNDFQKGDIAEGYSVSREKKESFPLTVTSAQKNPTAFYLCASSPGEGQPQHFGDGTRLSIL.

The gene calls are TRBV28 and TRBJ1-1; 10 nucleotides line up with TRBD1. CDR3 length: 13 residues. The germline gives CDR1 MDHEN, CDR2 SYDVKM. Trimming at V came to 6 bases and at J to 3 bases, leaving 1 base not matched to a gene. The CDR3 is CASRGQGDTEAFF. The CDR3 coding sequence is TGTGCCAGCAGAGGACAGGGGGACACTGAAGCTTTCTTT.

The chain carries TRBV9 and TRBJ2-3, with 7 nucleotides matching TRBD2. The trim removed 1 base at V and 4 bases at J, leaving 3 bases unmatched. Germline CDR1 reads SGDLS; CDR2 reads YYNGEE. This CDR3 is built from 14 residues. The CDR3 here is CASSVTGGADTQYF. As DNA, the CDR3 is TGTGCCAGCAGCGTAACGGGGGGAGCAGATACGCAGTATTTT.

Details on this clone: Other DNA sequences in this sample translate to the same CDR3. In DNA, the CDR3 is TGTGCCAGCTCACCCGACGGTAACTATGGCTACACCTTC. Residues: CASSPDGNYGYTF. V is TRBV18 and J is TRBJ1-2; the D is unclear. V was pared by 3 bases and J by 1 base, with 6 bases between. The CDR3 is 13 amino acids. Germline CDR1 is KGHSH and CDR2 is LQKENI.

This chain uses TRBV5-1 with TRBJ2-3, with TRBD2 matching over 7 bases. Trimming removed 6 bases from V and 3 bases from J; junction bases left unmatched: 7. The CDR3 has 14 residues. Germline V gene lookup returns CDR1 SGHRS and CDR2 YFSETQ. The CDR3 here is CASNPGGGTDTQYF. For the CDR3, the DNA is TGCGCCAGCAACCCCGGCGGGGGTACAGATACGCAGTATTTT.

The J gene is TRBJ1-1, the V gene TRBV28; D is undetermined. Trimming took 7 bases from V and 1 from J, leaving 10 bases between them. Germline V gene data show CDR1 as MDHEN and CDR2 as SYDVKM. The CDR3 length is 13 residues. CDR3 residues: CASNLDGNTEAFF. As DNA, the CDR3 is TGTGCCAGCAACCTGGACGGGAACACTGAAGCTTTCTTT.

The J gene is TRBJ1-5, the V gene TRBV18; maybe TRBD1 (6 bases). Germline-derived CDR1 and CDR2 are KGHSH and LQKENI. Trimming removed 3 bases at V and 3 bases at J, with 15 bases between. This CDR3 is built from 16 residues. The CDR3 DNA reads TGTGCCAGCTCACCCATAAGGGCAGGGGTCAATCAGCCCCAGCATTTT. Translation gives CASSPIRAGVNQPQHF. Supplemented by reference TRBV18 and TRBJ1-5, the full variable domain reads NAGVMQNPRHLVRRRGQEARLRCSPMKGHSHVYWYRQLPEEGLKFMVYLQKENIIDESGMPKERFSAEFPKEGPSILRIQQVVRGDSAAYFCASSPIRAGVNQPQHFGDGTRLSIL.